Each of the 9 T cell receptor beta chains below was sequenced from the same sample in a study of T cell repertoires in cytomegalovirus infection. MiXCR, run by TCRdb on the reads, gives a single entry per CDR3 protein. The sample includes about 920,000 distinct CDR3 sequences, approximately 30% of them seen just once. Their antigens remain unidentified. Source: cultured CD8+ T cells from PBMCs, taken from culture after CMV antigen stimulation. The receptors were sampled from a human donor in good health (CMV status not recorded). Some clones in this sample may be carry-over from other donors' samples.

This clonotype was detected many times. The CDR3 loop is CASLGQGITDTQYF. In DNA form, the CDR3 reads TGTGCCAGCCTGGGACAGGGTATCACAGATACGCAGTATTTT. V gene TRBV7-2 combines with J gene TRBJ2-3, with 9 bases matching TRBD1. The V and J ends lost 8 bases and 2 bases, in that order; junction bases with no gene match: 5. Per the germline V gene, CDR1 is SGHTA and CDR2 is FQGNSA. The CDR3 is 14 amino acids.

The chain carries TRBV3-1 and TRBJ2-6; D is unclear. This CDR3 comprises 18 residues. Trimming removed 3 bases from V and 1 base from J, with 16 bases in between. Germline CDR1 is LGHDT and CDR2 is YNNKEL (reference sequence). The CDR3 sequence is CASSHPEAGPSGANVLTF. DNA of the CDR3: TGTGCCAGCAGCCACCCTGAAGCCGGCCCATCTGGGGCCAACGTCCTGACTTTC. The full variable domain, rest sourced from reference TRBV3-1 and TRBJ2-6, is DTAVSQTPKYLVTQMGNDKSIKCEQNLGHDTMYWYKQDSKKFLKIMFSYNNKELIINETVPNRFSPKSPDKAHLNLHINSLELGDSAVYFCASSHPEAGPSGANVLTFGAGSRLTVL.

Only a few counts were recorded for this clonotype. The chain employs TRBV7-6 and TRBJ2-5, with no clear D. Germline V gene data show CDR1 as SGHVS and CDR2 as FNYEAQ. The CDR3 has 14 amino acids. Trimming took off 2 bases at V and 5 bases at J, with 12 bases between the two ends. CDR3 protein: CASSLFPGSETQYF. DNA of the CDR3: TGTGCCAGCAGCTTATTTCCCGGGTCGGAGACCCAGTACTTC.

At least ten counts were recorded for this clonotype. The rearrangement joins TRBV7-6 to TRBJ1-4; D is uncertain. This CDR3 spans 15 amino acids. Germline V gene data show CDR1 as SGHVS and CDR2 as FNYEAQ. The V end lost 5 bases, the J end lost 8 bases, and 18 bases lay between the germline ends. The CDR3: CASSPTPSLGEKLFF. As DNA, the CDR3 is TGTGCCAGCAGCCCCACCCCGTCCCTAGGGGAAAAACTGTTTTTT.

This clonotype was counted many times. This chain links TRBV7-6 with TRBJ1-1; D is ambiguous. There are 15 residues in the CDR3. Germline V gene lookup returns CDR1 SGHVS and CDR2 FNYEAQ. V was cut by 3 bases and J by 0 bases, with 11 bases left in between. The CDR3 spells CASSFPDGLNTEAFF. The CDR3 DNA reads TGTGCCAGCAGCTTCCCCGACGGGTTGAACACTGAAGCTTTCTTT.

As regards this clonotype: The junction departs from the called germline gene at one end, perhaps through a read error. The J gene is TRBJ2-1, the V gene TRBV4-1; D is unresolved. This CDR3 comprises 13 residues. The germline gives CDR1 MGHRA, CDR2 YSYEKL. The CDR3 coding sequence is TGCACCAGCAGCCAAAGGGTACACAATGAGCAGTTCTTC. Amino acid sequence: CTSSQRVHNEQFF.

This clonotype was seen more than once but under ten times. The chain joins TRBV19 to TRBJ1-4, with D unresolved. The CDR3 totals 15 residues. The V gene lost 5 bases and the J gene lost 1 base, with 11 bases spanning the gap. Germline values: CDR1 LNHDA, CDR2 SQIVND (reference sequence). The DNA of the CDR3 is TGTGCCAGTAGTTTTCTCAGGCAAACTAATGAAAAACTGTTTTTT. Encoded protein: CASSFLRQTNEKLFF.

Many counts were recorded for this clonotype. The J gene is TRBJ2-7, the V gene TRBV7-8, with a weak D call TRBD2 (5 bases). The CDR3 is made up of 12 amino acids. The V gene's germline CDR1 is SGHVS and CDR2 FQNEAQ. Trimming took 5 bases from V and 4 from J, leaving 9 bases between them. CDR3 DNA: TGTGCCAGCAGCCCGGGGATTTACGAGCAGTACTTC. Translated, it gives CASSPGIYEQYF.

This clonotype was recorded many times. This chain uses TRBV12-3 or TRBV12-4 with TRBJ1-1; maybe TRBD1 (5 bases). The CDR3 covers 14 residues. V was shortened by 1 base and J by 5 bases, with 11 bases between the two germline ends. CDR3: CASSLGWGSTEAFF. In DNA, the CDR3 is TGTGCCAGCAGTTTAGGCTGGGGGAGTACTGAAGCTTTCTTT.